This is a list of T cell receptor beta chains from one sample in a study of tumor and adjacent non-tumor tissue in lung cancer. TCRdb passed the multiplex PCR reads through MiXCR, listing each CDR3 protein once. The table lists 70,000 to 95,000 distinct CDR3 sequences, more than 65% of them singletons. The sequencing input was distant non-tumor lung tissue. The receptors were gathered from a man between 65 and 85 years old with non-small cell lung cancer. CDR3s include the opening cysteine and the closing phenylalanine or tryptophan. A D gene is named only where the DNA matches it firmly. A clone size is listed for some rows: how often the clone was seen (once, few, many), or a class if it is expanded.

v_gene	j_gene	d_gene	abundance	CDR3aa	CDR3nt
TRBV11-2	TRBJ2-5	-	once	CVSGPGAVGQETQYF	TGTGTCAGCGGCCCGGGGGCAGTTGGGCAAGAGACCCAGTACTTC
TRBV6-2/TRBV6-3	TRBJ2-1	-	-	CANSRAQSYNEQFF	TGTGCCAACAGCAGAGCACAGTCCTACAATGAGCAGTTCTTC
TRBV29-1	TRBJ2-5	-	-	CSIRQRNDETLYF	TGCAGCATACGACAGAGGAACGATGAGACCCTGTACTTC
TRBV4-3	TRBJ1-2	TRBD1	-	CASSQETGDGYIF	TGCGCCAGCAGCCAAGAGACAGGGGATGGTTACATCTTC
TRBV7-8	TRBJ2-7	-	-	CASGLNMVRDSYEQYF	TGTGCCAGCGGCTTAAACATGGTCAGGGACTCCTACGAGCAGTACTTT
TRBV10-3	TRBJ2-7	-	many	CAINPGSNEQYF	TGTGCCATCAACCCGGGAAGCAACGAGCAGTACTTC
TRBV11-3	TRBJ2-3	-	-	CASTRREVGTVTQYF	TGTGCCAGCACCCGTCGGGAAGTAGGAACAGTTACGCAGTATTTT
TRBV11-2	TRBJ2-2	-	medium-sized	CASSPAQRGTGELFF	TGTGCCAGCAGCCCGGCCCAAAGGGGCACCGGGGAGCTGTTTTTT
TRBV12-3/TRBV12-4	TRBJ1-3	TRBD1	once	CDSSRPVTGIGSGNTIYF	TGTGACAGCAGTCGTCCCGTGACAGGGATAGGCTCTGGAAACACCATATATTTT
TRBV11-3	TRBJ2-6	TRBD1	once	CASDEGQGKSGAKVLTF	TGTGCCAGCGATGAGGGACAGGGGAAGTCCGGGGCCAAGGTCCTGACTTTC
TRBV6-5	TRBJ2-2	-	-	CASIGGPGVLLF	TGTGCCAGCATTGGGGGGCCCGGGGTGCTGCTTTTT
TRBV20-1	TRBJ1-1	-	many	CSARGGIGEAFF	TGCAGTGCTAGAGGGGGAATCGGGGAAGCTTTCTTT
TRBV4-1	TRBJ2-7	TRBD2	-	CASSRTLAGAGEEQYF	TGTGCCAGCAGCCGGACACTAGCGGGAGCGGGTGAGGAGCAGTACTTC
TRBV4-1	TRBJ2-7	-	-	CASSPGESSYEQYF	TGCGCCAGCAGCCCTGGGGAAAGCTCCTACGAGCAGTACTTT
TRBV29-1	TRBJ2-5	-	once	CSVKPYHPTGQETQYF	TGCAGCGTCAAGCCCTACCACCCGACAGGTCAAGAGACCCAGTACTTC
TRBV11-2	TRBJ2-1	-	-	CASSSVGTWDINEQFF	TGTGCCAGCAGCTCGGTCGGGACATGGGATATCAATGAGCAATTCTTC
TRBV28	TRBJ1-2	-	-	CVSSSQGSDYGYTF	TGTGTCAGCAGTTCACAGGGATCGGACTATGGCTACACGTTC
TRBV5-4	TRBJ1-2	-	-	CASTLDGRERLMCYTF	TGTGCCAGCACCTTGGATGGCAGGGAGAGGTTAATGTGCTACACCTTC
TRBV5-4	TRBJ2-2	-	many	CASSPGSLNTGELFF	TGTGCCAGCAGCCCCGGGTCTTTGAACACCGGGGAGCTGTTTTTT
TRBV6-1	TRBJ1-6	-	-	CTSIEALGLHDPNSPLHF	TGTACCAGCATTGAAGCTTTGGGACTGCACGATCCTAATTCACCCCTCCACTTT
TRBV5-1	TRBJ2-1	-	-	CASSGGRCLNEQFF	TGCGCCAGCAGCGGGGGACGGTGTTTGAATGAGCAGTTCTTC
TRBV12-3/TRBV12-4	TRBJ1-5	TRBD1	-	CASSLWTGGNQPHHF	TGTGCGAGCAGTTTATGGACAGGGGGCAATCAGCCCCATCATTTT
TRBV11-2	TRBJ2-1	-	-	CASSIQGVADKQLF	TGTGCCAGCAGCATACAGGGAGTAGCCGATAAGCAGTTATTC
TRBV19	TRBJ2-1	-	-	CASSIVVSYNEQFF	TGTGCCAGTAGTATCGTCGTCTCCTACAATGAGCAGTTCTTC
TRBV11-2	TRBJ2-5	TRBD1	-	CASSLGTVGQEIQYF	TGTGCCAGTAGCCTGGGGACAGTTGGGCAAGAGATCCAGTACTTC
TRBV6-1	TRBJ2-7	TRBD1	-	CASSRTGDQYF	TGTGCCAGCAGTAGGACAGGCGACCAGTACTTC
TRBV5-1	TRBJ2-3	-	-	CASIEGDTQYF	TGTGCCAGTATCGAAGGGGATACGCAGTATTTT
TRBV5-1	TRBJ2-2	-	few	CASSLDGIGELSF	TGTGCCAGCAGCTTGGATGGGATCGGGGAGCTGTCTTTT
TRBV4-1	TRBJ2-7	TRBD2	-	CASSRRLAGEGDDQYF	TGCGCCAGCAGTCGGAGGCTAGCGGGAGAGGGGGACGATCAGTACTTC
TRBV11-3	TRBJ1-1	-	few	CASSPAIAGDTETFF	TGTGCCAGCAGCCCCGCCATCGCAGGGGACACTGAAACTTTCTTT
TRBV6-5	TRBJ1-3	TRBD1	many	CASSSGTGVVNTIYF	TGTGCCAGCAGTTCCGGGACAGGGGTTGTAAACACCATATATTTT
TRBV11-2	TRBJ2-3	TRBD1	-	CARSSQGFSDTQYF	TGTGCTAGGAGCTCACAGGGGTTTTCAGATACGCAGTATTTT
TRBV12-3/TRBV12-4	TRBJ2-3	TRBD1	-	CANSSGTGARTDTQYF	TGTGCCAACAGTTCAGGGACAGGGGCCCGCACAGATACACAGTATTTT
TRBV5-1	TRBJ1-2	-	many	CASSPGYAGVGGYTF	TGCGCCAGCAGCCCGGGATACGCTGGAGTTGGTGGCTACACCTTC
TRBV11-3	TRBJ2-1	TRBD2	-	CAGNLDPTGGRGEQSF	TGTGCCGGCAACTTAGATCCCACGGGGGGTAGGGGTGAGCAGTCCTTC
TRBV2	TRBJ2-5	-	-	CASTNIQETQYF	TGTGCCAGCACAAACATCCAAGAGACCCAGTACTTC
TRBV6-5	TRBJ2-3	-	-	CASSYEGEGTDMQYF	TGTGCCAGCAGTTACGAAGGGGAAGGCACAGATATGCAGTATTTT
TRBV29-1	TRBJ2-1	-	-	CSVENLRRTNNYNEQFF	TGCAGCGTTGAGAACCTGAGAAGGACTAACAACTACAATGAGCAGTTCTTC
TRBV29-1	TRBJ1-2	-	-	CRVLQTGTYGYTF	TGCAGGGTTCTCCAGACGGGAACCTATGGATACACCTTC
TRBV7-8	TRBJ1-1	TRBD1	-	CASTQGARITEAIF	TGTGCCAGCACCCAGGGGGCTCGTATCACTGAAGCTATCTTT
TRBV10-1	TRBJ2-3	-	-	CAISDGADGTDTQYF	TGCGCCATTAGTGATGGGGCGGATGGCACAGATACGCAGTATTTT
TRBV29-1	TRBJ1-1	-	few	CGVVAERPEPFF	TGCGGCGTTGTGGCGGAGAGGCCTGAGCCTTTCTTT
TRBV4-1	TRBJ2-7	-	-	CAGSRTLTGEGDDQYF	TGCGCCGGCAGCCGGACACTAACGGGAGAGGGGGACGATCAGTACTTC
TRBV6-2/TRBV6-3	TRBJ2-5	-	-	CGSSSQPKTQYF	TGTGGCAGCAGTTCCCAACCTAAGACCCAGTACTTC